This TCR beta chain was documented in a study of TIL therapy for anti-PD-1-resistant metastatic lung cancer. As for time point: pre-treatment sample, taken before nivolumab and TIL therapy. Sequencing used immunoSEQ v3. TCRdb keeps only in-frame clones here, not all; method: immunoSEQ multiplex PCR. The data show about 55,000 clones, with roughly four fifths seen just once and 2.9% held by the top ten. A remark on this clone: The antigen is not known.

Overall study findings and caveats: Infused TIL clonotypes partially replaced the baseline blood repertoire, then decayed over months.

This CDR3 comprises 14 residues. The ends lost 5 bases at V and 2 bases at J; junction bases unmatched: 5. The germline V gene encodes CDR1 MGHDK and CDR2 SYGVNS. The receptor was isolated from a person aged 25 to 85 with non-small cell lung cancer. The J gene is TRBJ1-2, the V gene TRBV25-1, with 7 bases aligning to TRBD1. Source: blood, taken at baseline. For the CDR3, the DNA is TGTGCCAGCAGTAGACAGGGCCCAAACTATGGCTACACCTTC. It specifies CASSRQGPNYGYTF.